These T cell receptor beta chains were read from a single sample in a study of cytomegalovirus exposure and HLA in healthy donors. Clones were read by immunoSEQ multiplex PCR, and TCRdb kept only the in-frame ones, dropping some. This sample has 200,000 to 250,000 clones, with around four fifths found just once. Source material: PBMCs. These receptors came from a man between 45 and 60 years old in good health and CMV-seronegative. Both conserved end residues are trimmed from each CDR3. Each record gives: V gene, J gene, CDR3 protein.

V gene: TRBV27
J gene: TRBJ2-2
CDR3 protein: ASSLQVAGELF

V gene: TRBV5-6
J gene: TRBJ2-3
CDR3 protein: ASSLRTGFGNTQY

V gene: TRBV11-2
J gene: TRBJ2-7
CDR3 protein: ASSSQPTIGTVRLYEQY

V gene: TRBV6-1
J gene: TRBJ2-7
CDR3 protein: ASSELGTGNYEQY

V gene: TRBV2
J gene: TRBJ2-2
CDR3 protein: ASTGTVANTGELF

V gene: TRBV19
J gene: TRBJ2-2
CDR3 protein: ASTPSGTGRAGELF

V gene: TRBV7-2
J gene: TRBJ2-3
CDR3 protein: ASSLGRSRGDTQY

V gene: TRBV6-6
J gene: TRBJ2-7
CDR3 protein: AIGTGIYEQY

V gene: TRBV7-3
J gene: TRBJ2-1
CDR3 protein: ASSPRLAYNEQF

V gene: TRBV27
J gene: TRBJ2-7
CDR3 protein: ASRHVFSYEQY

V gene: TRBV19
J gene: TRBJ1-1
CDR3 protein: ASNDRGLSEAF

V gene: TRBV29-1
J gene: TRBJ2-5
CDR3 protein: SARTGQETQY

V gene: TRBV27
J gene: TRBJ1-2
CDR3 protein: ASSPRGANYGYT

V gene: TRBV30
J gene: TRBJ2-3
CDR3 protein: AWSPGGLSGSTDTQY

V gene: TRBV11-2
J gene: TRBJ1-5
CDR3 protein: ASSPGTDQPQH

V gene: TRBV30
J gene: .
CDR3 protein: AWTPGGGYEQY

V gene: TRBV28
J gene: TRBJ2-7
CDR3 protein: ASATASGRAYEQY

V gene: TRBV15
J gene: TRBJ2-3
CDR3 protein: ATSGGGLAGPDTQY

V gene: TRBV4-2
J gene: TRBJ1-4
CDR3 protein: ASSQNREVVTNEKLF

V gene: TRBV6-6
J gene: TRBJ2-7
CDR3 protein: ASSSGGTVLSYEQY

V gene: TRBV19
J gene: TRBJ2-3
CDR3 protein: ASSPGTGIDTQY

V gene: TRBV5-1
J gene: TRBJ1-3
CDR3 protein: ASSADRGAGNTIY

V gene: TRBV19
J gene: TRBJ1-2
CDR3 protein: ASSIVSGQGGGGYT

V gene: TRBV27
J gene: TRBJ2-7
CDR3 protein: ASSPGTGASYEQY

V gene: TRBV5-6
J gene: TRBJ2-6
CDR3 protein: ASSTGGRSGANVLT

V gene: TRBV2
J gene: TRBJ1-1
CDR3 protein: ASSGQGLGNTEAF

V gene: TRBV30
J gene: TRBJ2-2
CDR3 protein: AWSPGQGITGELF

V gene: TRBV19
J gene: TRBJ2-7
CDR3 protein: ASSPRTSGSIEQY

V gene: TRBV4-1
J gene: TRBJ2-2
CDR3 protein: ASSLRGQGKIAGVTGELF

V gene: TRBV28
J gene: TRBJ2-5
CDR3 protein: ASRGPGQGWTQY

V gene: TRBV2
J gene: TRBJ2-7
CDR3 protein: ASSPRDEQY

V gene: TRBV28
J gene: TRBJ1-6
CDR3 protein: ASSLNRANSPLH

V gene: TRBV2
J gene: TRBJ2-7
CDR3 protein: ASHMRGGSRHEQY

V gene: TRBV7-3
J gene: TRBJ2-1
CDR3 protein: ASRPESSYNEQF

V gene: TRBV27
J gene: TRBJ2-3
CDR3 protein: ASSLSPSSPPHTQY

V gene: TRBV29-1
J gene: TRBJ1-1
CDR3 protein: SGTDGAGNTEAF

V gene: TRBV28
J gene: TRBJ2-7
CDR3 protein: GTSGGTSYEQY

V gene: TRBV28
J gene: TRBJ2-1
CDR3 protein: ASSPGTSGKGQF

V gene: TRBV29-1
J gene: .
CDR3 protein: SVFEGGPHYEQY

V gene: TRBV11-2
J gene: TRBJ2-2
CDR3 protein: ASSLDGHSTGELF

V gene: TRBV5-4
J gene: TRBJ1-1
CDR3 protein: ASSSRRRGADTEAF

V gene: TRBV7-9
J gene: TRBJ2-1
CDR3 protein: ASSFGLGNNEQF

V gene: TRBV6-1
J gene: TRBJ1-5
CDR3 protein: ASSEYRGNQPQH

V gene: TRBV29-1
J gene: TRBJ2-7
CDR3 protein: SVVSASSYEQY

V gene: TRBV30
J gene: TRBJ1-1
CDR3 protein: AWSVGGVNTEAF

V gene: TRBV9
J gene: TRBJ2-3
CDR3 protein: ASSVEGETDTQY

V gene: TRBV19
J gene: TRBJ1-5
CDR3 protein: ARRDRGNQPQH

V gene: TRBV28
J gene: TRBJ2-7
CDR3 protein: ASSLGGGPGYEQY

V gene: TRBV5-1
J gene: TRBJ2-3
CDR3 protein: ASSPSLGVTDTQY

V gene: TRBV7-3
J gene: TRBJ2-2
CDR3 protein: ASSFLGLAGAGGELF

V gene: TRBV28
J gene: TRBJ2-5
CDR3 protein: ASAQDYARETQY